This TCR beta chain is drawn from a study of regulatory T cells in long-lasting Graves disease. Documented time point: newly diagnosed GD, antithyroid drugs for less than 3 months. Preparation of the TCR library used RNA extracted from PBMCs. Assembly of TCR beta libraries relied on iRepertoire HTBI primers together with Arm-PCR of CDR3 regions. Study processing details: Samples jointly harbored roughly 60 TRBV and approximately 15 TRBJ segments. A single record per CDR3 protein comes from TCRdb applying MiXCR to the multiplex PCR reads. The V and J calls reflect TCRdb's pipeline rather than the authors' work. The data contain roughly 430,000 distinct CDR3 sequences, 15% to 20% of them singletons. This clonotype was picked up many times. With 5 bases clipped from V and 8 bases from J, the junction kept 10 bases outside the gene matches. The CDR3 runs to 15 residues. Germline loops: CDR1 MNHEY, CDR2 SMNVEV (reference sequence).

This same sample was also part of a study on T cells in Graves' hyperthyroidism and ophthalmopathy. That study adds: Most expanded thyroid clonotypes above 0.001 also appeared in blood.

The V gene is TRBV27, the J gene TRBJ1-4; TRBD1 agrees at 8 bases. Sequencing used peripheral blood mononuclear cells (PBMCs), obtained at new diagnosis, from a patient treated with antithyroid drugs. This TCR was recovered from a woman aged 30 to 39 with Graves disease. The CDR3 reads CASSPRTGRREKLFF. DNA of the CDR3: TGTGCCAGCAGTCCCAGGACAGGGAGAAGGGAAAAACTGTTTTTT. The full variable domain, in which reference TRBV27 and TRBJ1-4 provide the parts outside the CDR3, is EAQVTQNPRYLITVTGKKLTVTCSQNMNHEYMSWYRQDPGLGLRQIYYSMNVEVTDKGDVPEGYKVSRKEKRNFPLILESPSPNQTSLYFCASSPRTGRREKLFFGSGTQLSVL.